The rows below give T cell receptor beta chains drawn from one sample of a study of blood T cell repertoires in COVID-19. Here immunoSEQ multiplex PCR was the method, and the copy in TCRdb shows in-frame clones only, minus some. The sample carries about 170,000 clones, more than 70% recorded once. The sample taken for sequencing was peripheral blood. All receptors come from a woman at least 80 years old with active or convalescent COVID-19. The CDR3 runs from the conserved cysteine through the conserved F or W. The D gene is left open where the match is weak. Size is stated for part of the rows, as once, few or many counts, or as a class when the clone is expanded.

DNA	CDR3	size	V	D	J
TGTGCCAGCAGCCAGGCCGGGACTAGCGGGCTCACAGATACGCAGTATTTT	CASSQAGTSGLTDTQYF	NA	TRBV4-2	TRBD2	TRBJ2-3
TGTGCCAGCAGCTTAGTGCTAGCGGGAGTTAATGAGCAGTTCTTC	CASSLVLAGVNEQFF	NA	TRBV11-3	TRBD2	TRBJ2-1
TGCGCCAGCAGCGCCCTTAGCCAGGGGGCTTTGAACACTGAAGCTTTCTTT	CASSALSQGALNTEAFF	once	TRBV5-1	TRBD1	TRBJ1-1
TGTGCCAGCAGTTTTGGGGGGACCACTGAAGCTTTCTTT	CASSFGGTTEAFF	NA	TRBV28	NA	TRBJ1-1
TGTGCCAGCAGCCGGGAGGGCCCTCGATCCCCTACGGGGGAGCTGTTTTTT	CASSREGPRSPTGELFF	once	TRBV3-1/TRBV3-2	TRBD2	TRBJ2-2
TGTGCCAGCAGCTTAAGGGGACAAGAGACCCAGTACTTC	CASSLRGQETQYF	NA	TRBV28	NA	TRBJ2-5
TGTGCCAGTAGTAAACAACAGGGGGTGGGCGAGCCCCAGCATTTT	CASSKQQGVGEPQHF	NA	TRBV19	TRBD1	TRBJ1-5
TGCGCCAGCAGCTTGGGACACCTCTGGGGCTACACCTTC	CASSLGHLWGYTF	NA	TRBV5-1	NA	TRBJ1-2
TGTGCCAGTAGCCTACCGACTAGCGGGGGGCCTAGCTCCTACAATGAGCAGTTCTTC	CASSLPTSGGPSSYNEQFF	NA	TRBV19	TRBD2	TRBJ2-1
TGCGCCAGCAGCCCCGACAGGTTGCGTGAAGAGACCCAGTACTTC	CASSPDRLREETQYF	NA	TRBV10-1	NA	TRBJ2-5
TGTGCCAGCAGTTATGGGCCTACGGCCTACAATGAGCAGTTCTTC	CASSYGPTAYNEQFF	few	TRBV6-6	NA	TRBJ2-1
TGTGCCAGCACTCAGGACCGGGGGGTTAGGACCGGGGAGCTGTTTTTT	CASTQDRGVRTGELFF	NA	TRBV6-6	TRBD2	TRBJ2-2
TGCGCCAGCAGCTTGGTATGGGGGCGGCAGAACACCGGGGAGCTGTTTTTT	CASSLVWGRQNTGELFF	NA	TRBV5-1	NA	TRBJ2-2
TGCACCAGCAGCCAAACCACTAGCCCCTCCTACGAGCAGTACTTC	CTSSQTTSPSYEQYF	NA	TRBV1	NA	TRBJ2-7
TGTGCCAGTTTTGCAAGGGGGACCGGAGGCTCTGGAAACACCATATATTTT	CASFARGTGGSGNTIYF	NA	TRBV19	NA	TRBJ1-3
TGTGCCAGCAGCCTAGAGGGACAGTCTTCGGGGGAGCAGTTCTTC	CASSLEGQSSGEQFF	NA	TRBV9	TRBD1	TRBJ2-1
TGCGCCAGCAGCTTGATAACAGATGGAAACACCATATATTTT	CASSLITDGNTIYF	NA	TRBV5-1	NA	TRBJ1-3
TGTGCTAGTGGTTTGGTCCCTGAGACCCAGTACTTC	CASGLVPETQYF	NA	TRBV12-5	NA	TRBJ2-5
TGTGCCAGCAGCTTAAGCGGTGGAAGCGGGAGCGGGTACAATGAGCAGTTCTTC	CASSLSGGSGSGYNEQFF	NA	TRBV7-3	TRBD2	TRBJ2-1
TGTGCCAGCAGCCGGACTAGCGGGAGAGTTGGCACAGATACGCAGTATTTT	CASSRTSGRVGTDTQYF	NA	TRBV3-1/TRBV3-2	TRBD2	TRBJ2-3
TGCGCCAGCAGCTTGGGGCAGAGAAGCAATCAGCCCCAGCATTTT	CASSLGQRSNQPQHF	NA	TRBV10-1	NA	TRBJ1-5
TGTGCCAGCAGTTTCAGGGCTACTTATGGCTACACCTTC	CASSFRATYGYTF	NA	TRBV27	NA	TRBJ1-2
TGTGCCAGCAGCCCTCGCGGGGGGTTTGAGAACACTGAAGCTTTCTTT	CASSPRGGFENTEAFF	NA	TRBV6-2/TRBV6-3	NA	TRBJ1-1
TGTGCCAGCAGTCCCGGTTACAGCCGATTGAACACTGAAGCTTTCTTT	CASSPGYSRLNTEAFF	NA	TRBV28	NA	TRBJ1-1
TGTGCCAGCACGTCAAGGGGCTACGAGCAGTACTTC	CASTSRGYEQYF	NA	TRBV6-6	NA	TRBJ2-7
TGTGCCAGCAGAGGGACTAGCGGGAGCTCCTACAATGAGCAGTTCTTC	CASRGTSGSSYNEQFF	NA	TRBV2	TRBD2	TRBJ2-1
TGTGCCAGCAGGGGACAGGGGATATCTGGGGCCAACGTCCTGACTTTC	CASRGQGISGANVLTF	NA	TRBV28	TRBD1	TRBJ2-6
TGCGCCAGCAGCCAAGGTCCGGGAGCGGGAGATACGCAGTATTTT	CASSQGPGAGDTQYF	NA	TRBV4-1	NA	TRBJ2-3
TGTGCCAGCAGCTTAGACCCGAGGAACACTGAAGCTTTCTTT	CASSLDPRNTEAFF	NA	TRBV7-9	NA	TRBJ1-1
TGTGCCAGTACGCCCAGAACTGGAAACACCATATATTTT	CASTPRTGNTIYF	few	TRBV19	NA	TRBJ1-3
TGCGCCAGCAGCTTGGGAGGAGCGGGACAGGGCTACGAGCAGTACTTC	CASSLGGAGQGYEQYF	NA	TRBV5-1	TRBD1	TRBJ2-7
TGTGCCAGCAGCGTAGAACAGGCCACTGAAGCTTTCTTT	CASSVEQATEAFF	NA	TRBV9	NA	TRBJ1-1
TGTGCCAGCAGTATACAGGAGAACACTGAAGCTTTCTTT	CASSIQENTEAFF	NA	TRBV12-3/TRBV12-4	NA	TRBJ1-1
TGTGCCAGCAGCCAGGCCCCGGAGCGGAGAGGCTACACCTTC	CASSQAPERRGYTF	NA	TRBV6-2/TRBV6-3	NA	TRBJ1-2
TGTGCCAGTAGTATAGGAGGGACAGATACGCAGTATTTT	CASSIGGTDTQYF	NA	TRBV19	NA	TRBJ2-3
TGTGCCAGCAGTTCAGACACCAACTATGGCTACACCTTC	CASSSDTNYGYTF	few	TRBV2	NA	TRBJ1-2
TGCGCCAGCAGCCAAGCTCGGACAGGGATTAAATCTGGAAACACCATATATTTT	CASSQARTGIKSGNTIYF	NA	TRBV4-1	TRBD1	TRBJ1-3
TGCAGCGTACAGGGGGTCGGCACTGAAGCTTTCTTT	CSVQGVGTEAFF	NA	TRBV29-1	TRBD1	TRBJ1-1
TGTGCCACGCTTGGGGCCTTAGCTAGCGGGAGCTCAGGGGAGCAGTACTTC	CATLGALASGSSGEQYF	NA	TRBV28	TRBD2	TRBJ2-7
TGTGCCAGCAGCCTGACAGGCGAAAACATTCAGTACTTC	CASSLTGENIQYF	NA	TRBV11-2	NA	TRBJ2-4
TGCAGCGTGGAGGTCGCGGGAGCGTCGACCGGGGAGCTGTTTTTT	CSVEVAGASTGELFF	NA	TRBV29-1	TRBD2	TRBJ2-2
TGTGCCAGCTCACCAAACATCGGACAGGGGGCGTTAAGTGAAAAACTGTTTTTT	CASSPNIGQGALSEKLFF	NA	TRBV18	TRBD1	TRBJ1-4
TGTGCCAGCAGGGACAGGGGGCTTGAAAAACTGTTTTTT	CASRDRGLEKLFF	once	TRBV25-1	TRBD1	TRBJ1-4
TGTGCCAGCAGCCAAAGACGTAGCTCCGCCGGAAAAGAGACCCAGTACTTC	CASSQRRSSAGKETQYF	once	TRBV3-1/TRBV3-2	NA	TRBJ2-5
TGTGCCAGCTCACCAGGGACAGGGAGGGATCAGCCCCAGCATTTT	CASSPGTGRDQPQHF	NA	TRBV18	TRBD1	TRBJ1-5
TGTGCCAGTAGAAACCGGGACAGGGTACAAAAACTGTTTTTT	CASRNRDRVQKLFF	few	TRBV19	TRBD1	TRBJ1-4
TGTGCCAGCAGCTTGGGAGCGGGACCGTACACAGATACGCAGTATTTT	CASSLGAGPYTDTQYF	NA	TRBV5-4	TRBD2	TRBJ2-3
TGTGCCAGCAGCCAAAGACTAGCGGTATCCTACGAGCAGTACTTC	CASSQRLAVSYEQYF	NA	TRBV4-2	TRBD2	TRBJ2-7
TGTGCCAGCAGTCTAACAGGGCCCTACGAGCAGTACTTC	CASSLTGPYEQYF	NA	TRBV28	NA	TRBJ2-7
TGTGCCAGCAGCCCAGGGACACAGATGAACACTGAAGCTTTCTTT	CASSPGTQMNTEAFF	NA	TRBV7-3	NA	TRBJ1-1
TGTGCCAGCAGCTTATGGGGACTAGAGGGCGGTGAGCAGTTCTTC	CASSLWGLEGGEQFF	NA	TRBV7-2	TRBD2	TRBJ2-1
TGTGCCATCAGAGAACAGGGGGGTGGAAACACCATATATTTT	CAIREQGGGNTIYF	NA	TRBV10-3	TRBD1	TRBJ1-3
TGTGCCAGCAGTTACTCCGACAGTATTGGGGAGCTGTTTTTT	CASSYSDSIGELFF	few	TRBV6-5	NA	TRBJ2-2
TGTGCCAGCAGCCGGTTTGGCGACAGGGCTGGAAACACCATATATTTT	CASSRFGDRAGNTIYF	NA	TRBV7-2	TRBD1	TRBJ1-3
TGTGCCAGCAGTCCAGGGGAGAACTATGGCTACACCTTC	CASSPGENYGYTF	NA	TRBV6-5	NA	TRBJ1-2